This T cell receptor (beta chain) was observed in a study of beta chain features in type 1 diabetes (dated by TCRdb to 2016 to 2019). With regard to the full study: Mean age, gender distribution, total cell number and subset yield were not different between patients and healthy donors. A total of 107,917,701 sorted cells were examined across all samples, and the number of cells per subset was strongly correlated with RNA yield. In the study, recently diagnosed type 1 diabetes patients and matched healthy donors were compared on the TCRB repertoires of their sorted circulating CD4+ T cell subsets. Naive and central memory subsets were obtained from all 30 or so donors, but regulatory and stem cell-like memory subsets were isolated from only 8 patients and roughly 8 healthy donors. Overall study outcomes, separate from this receptor: Naive, central memory and regulatory TCRB repertoires appeared more similar among patients than among healthy donors. Fewer insertions and more nucleotide deletions at VDJ recombination sites were observed in patients with type 1 diabetes, implying thymic rearrangement abnormalities. Only small numbers of individuals were included in the HLA sub-analyses, which left unresolved whether HLA type had any influence on TCRB rearrangement. A moderate but significant shortening of TCRB CDR3 length was observed in type 1 diabetes patients in all four CD4+ subsets. Shorter templates might have been favored by PCR, but patient and control samples were amplified and corrected together, so both groups would have been affected equally by any skew. Because cDNA was sequenced instead of genomic DNA, activated cells with high expression could be over-represented, although the groups did not differ in activation or CD3 levels.

From each donor, a single peripheral blood sample of around 120 mL on average was drawn into heparinised tubes. A BD FACSAria II and a panel including CD45RO, CCR7, CD25, CD127, CD95 and CD27 were used to sort naive, central memory, regulatory and stem cell-like memory CD4+ T cells. All sorted populations exceeded 95% purity. Right away, PBMCs were isolated by Lymphoprep density gradient centrifugation and were stained directly, with no culture step. Samples were stained and sorted in pairs, with one healthy donor and one patient per experiment, so that batch effects were minimized. This clone occurred a few times. This receptor's antigen is unknown. Base quality data are lacking; no much larger clone is found one base away. The entire amount of isolated RNA was reverse transcribed using the High Capacity cDNA Reverse Transcription Kit, so the sequenced TCRB transcripts were expressed ones. Deep immunoSEQ sequencing was applied to naive, central memory and regulatory T cell samples, giving an average of around 3.4 million total reads per sample. Sorted cells were lysed in RLT buffer, and RNA was extracted using DNase-treated RNeasy Micro or Mini kits according to cell number. To prevent cross-contamination, each cell subset was processed individually, whereas patient and healthy donor samples were processed jointly. TCRB sequences were amplified from cDNA with the immunoSEQ multiplex PCR, producing 87-bp fragments spanning the CDR3 region. The amplicons were sequenced using the Illumina HiSeq platform. The original methods were these. PCR bias was corrected computationally using synthetic template baselines, and reads within Hamming distance 2 were collapsed, with unmergeable singletons discarded. Reads were aligned against IMGT so that V, D and J genes, CDR3 length and insertions or deletions at six rearrangement sites could be assigned. Within each subset, clonotype counts were normalized to sorted cell number, and only after that were true diversity and Gini coefficients computed with the tcR R package. The overlap coefficient, calculated on TCRB nucleotide sequences, was used to quantify repertoire sharing. As a proxy for the pre-selection repertoire, out-of-frame TCRB sequences from naive cells were analyzed. As stored in TCRdb, this immuneACCESS dataset retains in-frame rearrangements with V and J assigned. A fraction of the clones does not appear; measured against another copy, unresolved V genes explain less than half of the discrepancy, and the remainder lacks a known reason. V and J calls plus clone size are reproduced from that table; the DNA served to infer D and trimming. The sample has under 850,000 clones on record, around 15% of them singletons. The leading ten clones occupy approximately 0.022% of the sample.

The TCR was taken from a man in his late teens or twenties with type 1 diabetes. The sequenced material came from naive CD4+ T cells from blood. The sample's cell subset or site label, in plain terms: true naive CD4+ T cells.

The CDR3 is CASRHRGEQFF. At the DNA level, the sequence is TGTGCCAGCAGGCACAGGGGTGAGCAGTTCTTC. The rearranged chain carries TRBV11-3 and TRBJ2-1; the central 7 bases match TRBD1. V ends up 6 bases short and J 9 bases short, with an unmatched junction base count of 2. Counted from cysteine to phenylalanine, this CDR3 has 11 amino acids. Just the 33-base CDR3 DNA is kept, in frame starting at base 1. From the germline V gene, CDR1 is SGHNT and CDR2 is YENEEA.